The clone carrying this T cell receptor (beta chain) was recorded once. What it recognizes is unknown. This entry is derived from a study of shared clonotypes between healthy human individuals. The authors loaded 200 ng DNA, 30,000 to 35,000 T cell genomes, into sorted-subset replicate PCRs. Clones were sequenced by immunoSEQ multiplex PCR, and TCRdb holds only the in-frame ones, with some missing. The sample carries 600,000 to 750,000 clones, just under 75% recorded once. Findings of the study overall: Generation probabilities were higher for clonotypes shared across all four sorted-subset donors than for unshared ones. The small donor group covered limited genetic and exposure diversity.

The material sequenced was memory CD4+ T cells sorted from blood. Subset given: CD45RA-negative fraction. The clonotype originates from a woman aged 25-40 years in good health.

CDR3 residues: CASRPSSTDTQYF. CDR3 nucleotides: TGTGCCAGCAGGCCCTCAAGCACAGATACGCAGTATTTT. V and J are TRBV6-5 and TRBJ2-3; D call uncertain. V was trimmed by 6 bases and J by 0 bases, leaving 7 bases between them. This CDR3 is 13 amino acids long. CDR1 is MNHEY and CDR2 is SVGAGI in the germline V gene.